The 29 T cell receptor beta chains below were found in one sample sequenced in a study of cytomegalovirus exposure and HLA in healthy donors. Both 60 Vbeta primers and 13 Jbeta primers went into the PCR. Generated by immunoSEQ multiplex PCR, the TCRdb table keeps only in-frame clones and is missing some. The sample has under 200,000 clones; roughly 80% are singletons. Sequencing input: PBMCs. Receptors originate from a girl aged 2 to 10 in good health and CMV-seropositive.

J is TRBJ2-7 and V is TRBV2; tentatively, D is TRBD1 (6 bases). CDR1 is SNHLY, CDR2 FYNNEI, per germline. The CDR3 is 14 residues long. The V and J ends lost 5 bases and 2 bases respectively, with 13 bases between them. The CDR3 sequence is CASSLRDIAYEQYF. CDR3 DNA: TGTGCCAGCAGTCTACGGGACATTGCCTACGAGCAGTACTTC.

The chain couples TRBV10-3 to TRBJ1-1; weak D call: TRBD1 (5 bases). Between the trimmed V and J ends, which lost 3 bases and 4 bases, there was a span of 12 bases. CDR3 length: 14 residues. Germline assignment: CDR1 ENHRY and CDR2 SYGVKD. CDR3 DNA sequence: TGTGCCATCAGTGACGGGGGAAAGGGCACTGAAGCTTTCTTT. Its protein product is CAISDGGKGTEAFF.

The chain employs TRBV12-5 and TRBJ1-1, with 8 positions matching TRBD1. This CDR3 spans 17 amino acids. Germline V gene lookup returns CDR1 LGHNT and CDR2 FRNRAP. The V gene end was trimmed by 0 bases and the J gene end by 1 base; junction bases not matched to a gene: 7. As DNA, the CDR3 is TGTGCTAGTGGTTTGGTGGTTGGGCAGGGGGCGAACACTGAAGCTTTCTTT. Its translation: CASGLVVGQGANTEAFF.

This chain uses TRBV6-6 with TRBJ1-2; D possibly corresponds to TRBD1 (5 bases). This CDR3 region has 16 residues. Trimming removed 7 bases from V and 0 bases from J, with 18 bases in between. Germline CDR1 is MNHNY and CDR2 is SVGAGI (reference sequence). In nucleotides, the CDR3 is TGTGCCAGCAATTATTTCCAGGGCACCTCTAACTATGGCTACACCTTC. As protein: CASNYFQGTSNYGYTF.

The chain carries TRBV9 and TRBJ2-3; no clear D. V lost 0 bases and J lost 0, with 5 bases in between. Germline values: CDR1 SGDLS, CDR2 YYNGEE. The CDR3 loop spans 14 amino acids. Here the CDR3 reads CASSVVGSTDTQYF. The CDR3 nucleotides are TGTGCCAGCAGCGTAGTCGGGAGCACAGATACGCAGTATTTT. Full variable domain (remainder filled in from reference TRBV9 and TRBJ2-3): DSGVTQTPKHLITATGQRVTLRCSPRSGDLSVYWYQQSLDQGLQFLIQYYNGEERAKGNILERFSAQQFPDLHSELNLSSLELGDSALYFCASSVVGSTDTQYFGPGTRLTVL.

This clone came up once. The chain joins TRBV4-2 to TRBJ2-7, with D tentatively TRBD1 (5 bases). The CDR3 spans 17 residues. The ends were cut back, 0 bases at V and 5 bases at J, with 20 bases in the middle. The germline CDR1 and CDR2 sequences are LGHNA and YNFKEQ. The chain's CDR3 is CASSQDQYSRVGNEQYF. In nucleotides, the CDR3 is TGTGCCAGCAGCCAAGATCAGTATTCCAGGGTTGGTAACGAGCAGTACTTC.

The chain carries TRBV5-1 and TRBJ2-1; 7 bases fit TRBD2. The CDR3 covers 15 residues. Germline lookup yields CDR1 SGHRS and CDR2 YFSETQ. V shed 0 bases and J 2 bases; nucleotides not matched to a gene: 2. CDR3 residues: CASSLGGTTYNEQFF. Written as DNA, the CDR3 is TGCGCCAGCAGCTTGGGGGGGACTACCTACAATGAGCAGTTCTTC.

Only a few counts were recorded for this clone. The chain carries TRBV5-4 and TRBJ2-5; 15 nucleotides match TRBD2. The V gene end was trimmed by 4 bases and the J gene end by 5 bases; junction bases not matched to a gene: 9. There are 17 residues in the CDR3. Germline CDR1 and CDR2: SGHNT and YYREEE (reference sequence). The CDR3 DNA sequence: TGTGCCAGCAGCCACGGGACTAGCGGGAGGAGGAAGGAGACCCAGTACTTC. Its translation: CASSHGTSGRRKETQYF.

The rearrangement joins TRBV6-1 to TRBJ2-7, with 8 bases identical to TRBD2. Germline CDR1 MNHNS, CDR2 SASEGT. This CDR3 region has 15 residues. V gave up 7 bases and J gave up 2 bases; unmatched junction bases: 10. CDR3 nucleotide sequence: TGTGCCAGCATGTGGCTAGCGGGCCAACCCTACGAGCAGTACTTC. As protein: CASMWLAGQPYEQYF.

The chain employs TRBV10-2 and TRBJ1-2; possible D gene TRBD1, 5 bases. There are 13 residues in the CDR3. CDR1 is WSHSY and CDR2 is SAAADI in the germline V gene. Trimming cost V 4 bases and J 4 bases, with 10 bases left between them. The CDR3 is CASSGGVPYGYTF. DNA of the CDR3: TGCGCCAGCAGTGGGGGGGTGCCCTATGGCTACACCTTC.

The sample holds a few counts of this clone. The CDR3 region is CASSPRTSGIEQYF. The CDR3, as DNA: TGTGCCAGCAGCCCCCGGACTAGCGGGATTGAGCAGTACTTC. This rearrangement joins TRBV28 to TRBJ2-7, with 12 bases lining up with TRBD2. The CDR3 is 14 residues long. V was pared by 6 bases and J by 7 bases, with 7 bases of the junction left unmatched. The germline gives CDR1 MDHEN, CDR2 SYDVKM.

The rearrangement uses TRBV5-1 and TRBJ2-5; weak D call: TRBD2 (5 bases). The CDR3 loop spans 15 amino acids. Germline CDR1 reads SGHRS; CDR2 reads YFSETQ. The V end was cut by 0 bases, the J end by 3 bases, with 12 bases between. In DNA, the CDR3 is TGCGCCAGCAGCTTGGAGGGCGGGTACGAAGAGACCCAGTACTTC. Translating it yields CASSLEGGYEETQYF.

The rearrangement uses TRBV2 and TRBJ1-5, with D perhaps TRBD1 (6 bases). Germline values: CDR1 SNHLY, CDR2 FYNNEI. This CDR3 is 13 amino acids long. Trimming removed 4 bases from V and 7 bases from J, with 11 bases in between. The CDR3 sequence is CASSVSGGQPQHF. The CDR3 bases are TGTGCCAGCAGTGTCAGTGGGGGCCAGCCCCAGCATTTT.

The chain is built from TRBV9 and TRBJ2-3, with 7 bases matching TRBD1. Unmatched junction bases numbered 8, after V lost 4 bases and J lost 6 bases. The CDR3 length is 14 residues. In germline, CDR1 is SGDLS, CDR2 YYNGEE. As DNA, the CDR3 is TGTGCCAGCAGCCCGAGGGGACAGCGCGATACGCAGTATTTT. Translation: CASSPRGQRDTQYF.

The chain combines TRBV28 with TRBJ2-1, with 9 bases fitting TRBD1. J was trimmed by 2 bases and V by 6 bases; bases with no gene match: 5. CDR3 length: 15 amino acids. Germline CDR1 is MDHEN and CDR2 is SYDVKM. CDR3: CASRRTGEAYNEQFF. For the CDR3, the DNA is TGTGCCAGCAGACGGACAGGGGAGGCCTACAATGAGCAGTTCTTC. Supplemented by reference TRBV28 and TRBJ2-1, the full variable domain reads DVKVTQSSRYLVKRTGEKVFLECVQDMDHENMFWYRQDPGLGLRLIYFSYDVKMKEKGDIPEGYSVSREKKERFSLILESASTNQTSMYLCASRRTGEAYNEQFFGPGTRLTVL.

The chain employs TRBV6-5 and TRBJ2-2; D is ambiguous. The CDR3 runs to 15 residues. Germline V gene lookup returns CDR1 MNHEY and CDR2 SVGAGI. V lost 6 bases to trimming and J lost 0 bases, with 11 bases between them. CDR3 DNA sequence: TGTGCCAGCAGGAGTAGCAGTGCGAACACCGGGGAGCTGTTTTTT. Protein: CASRSSSANTGELFF.

The chain has TRBV5-1 and TRBJ2-5; TRBD2 matches 13 bases. The DNA matches TRBJ2-7 better at its end, which makes the J call doubtful. The CDR3 loop spans 17 amino acids. Germline CDR1 and CDR2: SGHRS and YFSETQ. The CDR3 nucleotides read TGCGCCAGCAGCGGGATAACTAGCGGGAGGGCCACTTACGAGCAGTACTTC. Translated: CASSGITSGRATYEQYF.

The genes are TRBV6-1 and TRBJ2-2; no clear D. V lost 4 bases to trimming and J lost 1 base, with 10 bases between them. The CDR3 extends over 15 amino acids. CDR1 is MNHNS, CDR2 SASEGT, per germline. The CDR3 nucleotides are TGTGCCAGCAGTGGACCACGACTGAACACCGGGGAGCTGTTTTTT. As protein: CASSGPRLNTGELFF.

This clone was counted between two and nine times. The chain employs TRBV2 and TRBJ1-1; no definite D call. There are 13 residues in the CDR3. V lost 7 bases, J lost 1 base, and 10 bases lay in between. Germline V gene sequence: CDR1 SNHLY, CDR2 FYNNEI. The CDR3 sequence is CASNYNQNTEAFF. In DNA form, the CDR3 reads TGTGCCAGCAACTATAATCAGAACACTGAAGCTTTCTTT.

The chain has TRBV7-6 and TRBJ2-5, with 8 positions matching TRBD1. The CDR3 length is 12 residues. In germline, CDR1 is SGHVS, CDR2 FNYEAQ. V shed 7 bases, J shed 7 bases, and the junction held 5 bases outside the gene matches. CDR3 nucleotide sequence: TGTGCCAGCAAGGACAGGGCCGGGACCCAGTACTTC. It encodes CASKDRAGTQYF. Full variable domain (outside the CDR3, taken from reference TRBV7-6 and TRBJ2-5): GAGVSQSPRYKVTKRGQDVALRCDPISGHVSLYWYRQALGQGPEFLTYFNYEAQQDKSGLPNDRFSAERPEGSISTLTIQRTEQRDSAMYRCASKDRAGTQYFGPGTRLLVL.

This chain uses TRBV10-3 with TRBJ2-5; 9 nucleotides agree with TRBD1. The CDR3 has 15 residues. V dropped 4 bases and J dropped 4; count of bases not matched to a gene: 7. Germline CDR1 reads ENHRY; CDR2 reads SYGVKD. The CDR3 DNA reads TGTGCCATCAGTGTCCGGGACAGGGTGGTAGAGACCCAGTACTTC. This codes for CAISVRDRVVETQYF.

The rearrangement joins TRBV5-4 to TRBJ2-3; D gene uncertain. Trimming removed 0 bases at V and 5 bases at J, with 4 bases between. CDR1 is SGHNT, CDR2 YYREEE, per germline (reference sequence). This CDR3 contains 12 residues. CDR3 DNA: TGTGCCAGCAGCTTGGCAGGAGATACGCAGTATTTT. Translating it yields CASSLAGDTQYF.

This chain links TRBV29-1 with TRBJ2-7; TRBD2 agrees at 10 bases. Losses at the gene ends were 3 bases for V and 2 bases for J; bases not matched to a gene: 13. CDR3 length: 17 amino acids. The V gene's germline CDR1 is SQVTM and CDR2 ANQGSEA. The CDR3: CSVDEAFLAGDAYEQYF. The CDR3 nucleotides are TGCAGCGTTGATGAAGCCTTCCTAGCGGGAGACGCCTACGAGCAGTACTTC.

The chain joins TRBV28 to TRBJ1-2; D perhaps matches TRBD1 (6 bases). CDR1 is MDHEN, CDR2 SYDVKM, per germline. The CDR3 runs 12 residues. V lost 7 bases to trimming and J lost 5 bases, with 11 bases between them. In DNA, the CDR3 is TGTGCCAGCAAGCGGGACAAATATGGCTACACCTTC. Translated: CASKRDKYGYTF.

V usage is TRBV13 and J usage is TRBJ2-7; TRBD2 matches at 15 bases. This CDR3 has 18 amino acids. J gave up 0 bases and V 0 bases, and 3 bases lay outside the gene matches. From germline, CDR1 is PRHDT and CDR2 FYEKMQ (reference sequence). CDR3 coding DNA: TGTGCCAGCAGCTTAGGGGGGACTAGCGGGAGGAGCTCCTACGAGCAGTACTTC. Protein sequence: CASSLGGTSGRSSYEQYF.

This clone was recorded a few times. Sequence at one end of the junction differs from germline and may be a read error. The chain employs TRBV4-2 and TRBJ1-2; 7 bases are shared with TRBD1. There are 12 residues in the CDR3. Germline-derived CDR1 and CDR2 are LGHNA and YNFKEQ. CDR3 loop: CASSQDRQGSLF. In nucleotides, the CDR3 is TGTGCCAGCAGCCAAGATAGACAGGGTAGTCTCTTC.

A remark on this clone: The junction departs from the called germline gene at one end, perhaps through a read error. This sequence joins TRBV7-7 and TRBJ2-2; the match to TRBD2 covers 8 bases. This CDR3 is 17 amino acids long. CDR1 and CDR2 (germline): SSHAT, FNYEAQ (reference sequence). The CDR3: CASSSRGGRMNTGELFF. For the CDR3, the DNA is TGTGCTAGCAGCTCCCGGGGGGGGCGAATGAACACCGGGGAGCTGTTTTTT.

The chain employs TRBV6-1 and TRBJ2-1, with 7 nucleotides matching TRBD2. Looked up from germline, CDR1 is MNHNS and CDR2 is SASEGT. The CDR3 is made up of 15 amino acids. Trimming took 3 bases from V and 3 from J; bases not matched to a gene: 5. The CDR3 is CASSEWLADYNEQFF. The CDR3 nucleotides read TGTGCCAGCAGTGAGTGGCTAGCGGACTACAATGAGCAGTTCTTC.

This clone has only one observation. The chain has TRBV9 and TRBJ2-7; D possibly corresponds to TRBD2 (6 bases). This CDR3 is built from 13 residues. V was pared by 2 bases and J by 6 bases, with 12 bases between. Germline-derived CDR1 and CDR2 are SGDLS and YYNGEE. The CDR3 sequence is CASSVGGTGEQYF. In DNA form, the CDR3 reads TGTGCCAGCAGCGTTGGGGGGACTGGCGAGCAGTACTTC.